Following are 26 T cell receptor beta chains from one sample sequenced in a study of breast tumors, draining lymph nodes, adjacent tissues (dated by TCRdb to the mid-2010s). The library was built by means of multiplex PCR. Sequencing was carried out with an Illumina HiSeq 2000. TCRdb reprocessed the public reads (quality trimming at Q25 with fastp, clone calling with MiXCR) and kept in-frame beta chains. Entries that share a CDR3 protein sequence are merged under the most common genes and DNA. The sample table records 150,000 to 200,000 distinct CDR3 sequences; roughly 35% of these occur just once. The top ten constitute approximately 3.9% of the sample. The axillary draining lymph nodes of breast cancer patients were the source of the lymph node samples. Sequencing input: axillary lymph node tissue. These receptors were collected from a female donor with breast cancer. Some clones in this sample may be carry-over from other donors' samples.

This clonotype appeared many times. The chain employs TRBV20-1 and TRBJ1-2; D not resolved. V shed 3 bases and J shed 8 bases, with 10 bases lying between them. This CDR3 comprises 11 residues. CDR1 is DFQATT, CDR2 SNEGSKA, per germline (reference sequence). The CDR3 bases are TGCAGTGCTAGCCGTGGAGGCGGCTACACCTTC. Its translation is CSASRGGGYTF.

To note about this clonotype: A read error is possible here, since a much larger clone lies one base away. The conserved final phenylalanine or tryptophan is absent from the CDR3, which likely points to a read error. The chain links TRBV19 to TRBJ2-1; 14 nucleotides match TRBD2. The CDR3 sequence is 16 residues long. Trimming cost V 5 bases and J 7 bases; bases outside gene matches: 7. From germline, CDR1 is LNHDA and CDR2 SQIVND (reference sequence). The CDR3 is CASSVRLAGGINEQFS. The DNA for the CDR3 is TGTGCCAGTAGTGTTCGACTAGCGGGAGGGATAAATGAGCAGTTCTCC.

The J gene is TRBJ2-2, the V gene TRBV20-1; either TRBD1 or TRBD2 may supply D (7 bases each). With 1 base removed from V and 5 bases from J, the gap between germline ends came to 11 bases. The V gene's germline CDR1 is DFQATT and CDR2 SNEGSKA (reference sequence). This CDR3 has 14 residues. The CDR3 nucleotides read TGCAGTGCTAGAGCCCAGGGGGGGACCGGGGAGCTGTTTTTT. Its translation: CSARAQGGTGELFF.

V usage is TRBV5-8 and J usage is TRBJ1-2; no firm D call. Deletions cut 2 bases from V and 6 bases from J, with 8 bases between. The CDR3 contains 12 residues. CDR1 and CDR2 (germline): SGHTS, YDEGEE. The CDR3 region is CASSFLGDGYTF. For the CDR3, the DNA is TGTGCCAGCAGCTTCCTTGGGGATGGCTACACCTTC.

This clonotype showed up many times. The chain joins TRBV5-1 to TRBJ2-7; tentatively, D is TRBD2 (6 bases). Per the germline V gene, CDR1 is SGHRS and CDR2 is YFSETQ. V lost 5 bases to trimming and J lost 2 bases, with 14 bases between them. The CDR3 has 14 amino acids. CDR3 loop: CASRSSGPPYEQYF. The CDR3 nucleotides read TGCGCCAGCAGGTCAAGCGGGCCCCCCTACGAGCAGTACTTC.

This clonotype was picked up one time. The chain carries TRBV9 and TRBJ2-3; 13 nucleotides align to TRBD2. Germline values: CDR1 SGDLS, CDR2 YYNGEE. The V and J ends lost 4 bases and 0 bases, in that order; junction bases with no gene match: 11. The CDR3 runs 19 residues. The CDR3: CASSTPTSGGPPSTDTQYF. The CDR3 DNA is TGTGCCAGCAGCACCCCGACTAGCGGGGGGCCCCCTAGCACAGATACGCAGTATTTT. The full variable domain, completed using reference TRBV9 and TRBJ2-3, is DSGVTQTPKHLITATGQRVTLRCSPRSGDLSVYWYQQSLDQGLQFLIQYYNGEERAKGNILERFSAQQFPDLHSELNLSSLELGDSALYFCASSTPTSGGPPSTDTQYFGPGTRLTVL.

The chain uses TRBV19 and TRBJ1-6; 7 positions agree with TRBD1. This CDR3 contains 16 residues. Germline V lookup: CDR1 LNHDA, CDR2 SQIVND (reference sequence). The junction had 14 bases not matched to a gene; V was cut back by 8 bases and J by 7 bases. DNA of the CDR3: TGTGCCAGTGCCCTAGCCCGGGACAGTCGCAATTCACCCCTCCACTTT. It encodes CASALARDSRNSPLHF.

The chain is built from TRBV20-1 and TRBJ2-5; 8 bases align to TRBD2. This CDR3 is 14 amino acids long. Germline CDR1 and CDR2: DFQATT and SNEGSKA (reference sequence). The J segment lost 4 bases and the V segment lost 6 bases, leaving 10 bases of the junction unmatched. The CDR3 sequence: CSARPAGGLETQYF. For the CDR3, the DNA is TGCAGTGCCCGCCCCGCGGGGGGTTTAGAGACCCAGTACTTC.

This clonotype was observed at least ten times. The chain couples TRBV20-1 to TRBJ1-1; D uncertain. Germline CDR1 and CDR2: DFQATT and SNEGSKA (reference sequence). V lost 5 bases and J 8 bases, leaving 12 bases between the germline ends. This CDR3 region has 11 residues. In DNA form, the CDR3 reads TGCAGTGCTGGTGGCGCCAGCGAAGCTTTCTTT. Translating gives CSAGGASEAFF.

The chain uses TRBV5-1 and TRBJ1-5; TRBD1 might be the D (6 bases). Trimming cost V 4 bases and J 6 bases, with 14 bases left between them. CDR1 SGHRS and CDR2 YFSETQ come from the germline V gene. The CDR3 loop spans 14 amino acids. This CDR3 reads CASSTRGGGQPQHF. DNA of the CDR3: TGCGCCAGCAGCACGAGGGGGGGCGGTCAGCCCCAGCATTTT.

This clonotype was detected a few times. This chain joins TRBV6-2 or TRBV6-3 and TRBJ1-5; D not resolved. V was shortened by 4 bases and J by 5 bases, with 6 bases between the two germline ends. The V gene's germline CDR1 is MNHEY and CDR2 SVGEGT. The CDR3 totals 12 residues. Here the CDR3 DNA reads TGTGCCAGCAGTTTAGGAGATCAGCCCCAGCATTTT. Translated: CASSLGDQPQHF.

The CDR3, as DNA: TGTGCCAGCAGCCGGAAGGGTGTGGATGAAGCTTTCTTT. Amino acid sequence: CASSRKGVDEAFF. The chain uses TRBV7-2 and TRBJ1-1; D is unresolved. Trimming stripped 5 bases from V and 7 bases from J, with 14 bases between. The V gene's germline CDR1 is SGHTA and CDR2 FQGNSA. CDR3 length: 13 residues.

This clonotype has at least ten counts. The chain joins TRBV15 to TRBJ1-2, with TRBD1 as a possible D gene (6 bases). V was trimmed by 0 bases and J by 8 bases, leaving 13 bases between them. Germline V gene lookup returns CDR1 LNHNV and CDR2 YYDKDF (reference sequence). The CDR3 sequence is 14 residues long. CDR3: CATSRDFGGTGYTF. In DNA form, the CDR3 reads TGTGCCACCAGCAGAGATTTTGGGGGCACAGGCTACACCTTC.

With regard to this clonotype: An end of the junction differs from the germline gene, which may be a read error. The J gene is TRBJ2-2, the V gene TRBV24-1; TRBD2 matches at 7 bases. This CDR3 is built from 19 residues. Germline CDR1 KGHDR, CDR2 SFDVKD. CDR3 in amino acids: CATGDLRISGQYHTGELFF. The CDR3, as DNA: TGTGCCACCGGTGATTTGCGGATTAGCGGGCAATATCACACCGGGGAGCTGTTTTTT.

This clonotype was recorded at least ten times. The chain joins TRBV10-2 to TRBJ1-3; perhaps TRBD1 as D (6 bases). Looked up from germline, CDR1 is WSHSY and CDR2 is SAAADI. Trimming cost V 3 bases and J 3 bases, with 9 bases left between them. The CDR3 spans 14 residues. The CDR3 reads CASSDRGGGNTIYF. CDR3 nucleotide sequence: TGCGCCAGCAGTGACAGGGGAGGTGGAAACACCATATATTTT.

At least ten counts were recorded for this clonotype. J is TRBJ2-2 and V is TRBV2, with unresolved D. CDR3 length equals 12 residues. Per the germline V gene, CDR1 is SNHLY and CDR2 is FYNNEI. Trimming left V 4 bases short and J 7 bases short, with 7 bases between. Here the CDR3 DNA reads TGTGCCAGCAGTGGGTGGGACGGGGAGCTGTTTTTT. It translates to CASSGWDGELFF.

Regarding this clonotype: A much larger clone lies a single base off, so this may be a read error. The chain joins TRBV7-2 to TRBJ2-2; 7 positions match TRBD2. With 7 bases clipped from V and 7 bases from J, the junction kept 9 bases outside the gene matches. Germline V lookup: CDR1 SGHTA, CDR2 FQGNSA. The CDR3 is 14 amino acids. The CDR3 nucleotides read TGTGCCAGCATCTGGGGGGGTGGAGGCGGGGAGCTGTTTTTT. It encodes CASIWGGGGGELFF.

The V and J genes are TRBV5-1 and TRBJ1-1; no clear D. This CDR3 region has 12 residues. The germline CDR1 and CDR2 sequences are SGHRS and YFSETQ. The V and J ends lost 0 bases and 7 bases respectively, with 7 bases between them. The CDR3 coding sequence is TGCGCCAGCAGCTTGGGTGTCAGTGAAGCTTTCTTT. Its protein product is CASSLGVSEAFF.

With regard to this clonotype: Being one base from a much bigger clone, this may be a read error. In DNA form, the CDR3 reads TGCAGTGCTAATTTGGGGGGGAGCACAGATGCGCAGTATTTT. Translating gives CSANLGGSTDAQYF. The chain recombines TRBV20-1 with TRBJ2-3; the match to TRBD2 covers 7 bases. CDR3 length: 14 residues. The germline CDR1 and CDR2 sequences are DFQATT and SNEGSKA (reference sequence).

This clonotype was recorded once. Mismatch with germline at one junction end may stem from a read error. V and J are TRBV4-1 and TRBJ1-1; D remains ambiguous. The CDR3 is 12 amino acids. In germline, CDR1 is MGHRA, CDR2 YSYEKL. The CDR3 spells CASSQDRTEASF. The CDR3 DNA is TGCGCCAGCAGCCAAGATCGTACTGAAGCTTCCTTT.

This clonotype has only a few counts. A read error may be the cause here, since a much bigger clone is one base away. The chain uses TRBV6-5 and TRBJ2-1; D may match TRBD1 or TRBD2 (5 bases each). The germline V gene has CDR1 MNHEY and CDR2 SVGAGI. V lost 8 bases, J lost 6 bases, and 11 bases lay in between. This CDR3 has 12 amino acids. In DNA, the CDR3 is TGTGCCAGCCGTCCAGGGACCAATGAGCAGTTCTTC. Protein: CASRPGTNEQFF.

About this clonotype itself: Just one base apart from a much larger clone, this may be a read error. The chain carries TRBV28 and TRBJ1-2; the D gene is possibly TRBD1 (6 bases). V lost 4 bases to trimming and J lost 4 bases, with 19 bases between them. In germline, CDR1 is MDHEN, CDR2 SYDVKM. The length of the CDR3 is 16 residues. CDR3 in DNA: TGTGCCAGCAGTTCGCTACAGGGACTCCCCACCTATGGCTACACCTTC. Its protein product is CASSSLQGLPTYGYTF.

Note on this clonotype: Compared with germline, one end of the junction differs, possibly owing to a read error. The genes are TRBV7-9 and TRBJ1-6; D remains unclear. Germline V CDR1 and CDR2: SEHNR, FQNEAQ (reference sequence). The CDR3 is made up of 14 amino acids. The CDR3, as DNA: TGTGCCAGCAGCTTAGCCGGGATTCAAGAGGCCCAGTACTTT. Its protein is CASSLAGIQEAQYF. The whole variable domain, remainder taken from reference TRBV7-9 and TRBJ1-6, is DTGVSQNPRHKITKRGQNVTFRCDPISEHNRLYWYRQTLGQGPEFLTYFQNEAQLEKSRLLSDRFSAERPKGSFSTLEIQRTEQGDSAMYLCASSLAGIQEAQYFGNGTRLTVT.

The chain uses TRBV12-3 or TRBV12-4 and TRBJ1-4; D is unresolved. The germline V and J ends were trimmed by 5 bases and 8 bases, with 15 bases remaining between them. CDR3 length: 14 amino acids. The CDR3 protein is CASSPWEGREKLFF. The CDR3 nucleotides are TGTGCCAGCAGTCCCTGGGAGGGTCGGGAAAAACTGTTTTTT.

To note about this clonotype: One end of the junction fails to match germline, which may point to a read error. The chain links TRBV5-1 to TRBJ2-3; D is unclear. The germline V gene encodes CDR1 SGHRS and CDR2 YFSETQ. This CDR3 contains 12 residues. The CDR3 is CASSFSTDTHYF. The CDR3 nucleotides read TGCGCCAGCAGCTTCAGCACAGATACGCACTATTTT.

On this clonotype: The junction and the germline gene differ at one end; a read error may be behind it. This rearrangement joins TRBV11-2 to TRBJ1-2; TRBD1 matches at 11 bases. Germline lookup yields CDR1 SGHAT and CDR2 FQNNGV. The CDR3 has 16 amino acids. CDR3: CASSIDGTGGGYGYTF. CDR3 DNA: TGTGCCAGCAGCATAGACGGGACAGGGGGTGGGTATGGCTACACCTTC.